This is a list of T cell receptor beta chains from one sample in a study of T cells in tuberculosis. Clones were read by immunoSEQ multiplex PCR, and TCRdb kept only the in-frame ones, dropping some. The sample records about 49,000 clones, about 95% being singletons. The sample was PBMCs, taken at tuberculosis diagnosis. The receptor set was obtained from an adult with tuberculosis. Both conserved end residues are part of each CDR3. D genes are given only for firm matches. Clone size is stated in some rows and not others, as once, few, many or a class when expanded.

v_gene: TRBV5-6; d_gene: TRBD2; abundance: .; j_gene: TRBJ2-1; CDR3aa: CASSSGLAYNEQFF; CDR3nt: TGTGCCAGCAGCTCGGGACTAGCTTACAATGAGCAGTTCTTC
v_gene: TRBV6-6; d_gene: .; abundance: .; j_gene: TRBJ1-4; CDR3aa: CASSRGGNEKLFF; CDR3nt: TGTGCCAGCAGTAGGGGCGGAAATGAAAAACTGTTTTTT
v_gene: TRBV27; d_gene: .; abundance: once; j_gene: TRBJ2-7; CDR3aa: CASSLSLGTRSEQYF; CDR3nt: TGTGCCAGCAGTTTATCCCTAGGGACTCGGAGCGAGCAGTACTTC
v_gene: TRBV19; d_gene: TRBD1; abundance: .; j_gene: TRBJ1-5; CDR3aa: CATGTGGATSNQPQHF; CDR3nt: TGTGCCACAGGAACAGGGGGCGCTACCTCCAATCAGCCCCAGCATTTT
v_gene: TRBV7-2; d_gene: TRBD2; abundance: .; j_gene: TRBJ2-3; CDR3aa: CASSRSSGSPDTQYF; CDR3nt: TGTGCCAGCAGCCGATCTAGCGGGAGCCCAGATACGCAGTATTTT
v_gene: TRBV30; d_gene: .; abundance: .; j_gene: TRBJ1-3; CDR3aa: CAWSAKRTVSGNTIYF; CDR3nt: TGTGCCTGGAGTGCGAAACGGACAGTCTCTGGAAACACCATATATTTT
v_gene: TRBV7-9; d_gene: .; abundance: .; j_gene: TRBJ1-1; CDR3aa: CASSLLSTEAFF; CDR3nt: TGTGCCAGCAGCTTACTTAGCACTGAAGCTTTCTTT
v_gene: TRBV6-5; d_gene: .; abundance: .; j_gene: TRBJ1-3; CDR3aa: CASSYSRGSSGNTIYF; CDR3nt: TGTGCCAGCAGTTACAGCCGGGGGTCTTCTGGAAACACCATATATTTT
v_gene: TRBV4-3; d_gene: .; abundance: .; j_gene: TRBJ2-2; CDR3aa: CASSQGTGTPELFF; CDR3nt: TGCGCCAGCAGCCAAGGCACAGGGACCCCGGAGCTGTTTTTT
v_gene: TRBV5-1; d_gene: TRBD1; abundance: .; j_gene: TRBJ1-2; CDR3aa: CASSLGDRGVLDGYTF; CDR3nt: TGCGCCAGCAGCTTAGGGGACAGGGGGGTCCTCGATGGCTACACCTTC
v_gene: TRBV27; d_gene: TRBD1; abundance: once; j_gene: TRBJ2-1; CDR3aa: CASSFRTGGDNEQFF; CDR3nt: TGTGCCAGCAGTTTTCGAACAGGGGGTGACAATGAGCAGTTCTTC
v_gene: TRBV29-1; d_gene: .; abundance: .; j_gene: TRBJ1-2; CDR3aa: CSIPGVSGENYGYTF; CDR3nt: TGCAGCATCCCGGGGGTGTCGGGTGAGAACTATGGCTACACCTTC
v_gene: TRBV5-4; d_gene: .; abundance: once; j_gene: TRBJ2-1; CDR3aa: CASRADRDLKQFF; CDR3nt: TGTGCCAGCAGGGCTGACAGGGACTTGAAGCAGTTCTTC
v_gene: TRBV19; d_gene: .; abundance: once; j_gene: TRBJ1-1; CDR3aa: CASSIQAQNTEAFF; CDR3nt: TGTGCCAGTAGTATACAGGCCCAGAACACTGAAGCTTTCTTT
v_gene: TRBV7-3; d_gene: TRBD2; abundance: .; j_gene: TRBJ2-3; CDR3aa: CASSSGHSGRGTDTQYF; CDR3nt: TGTGCCAGCAGCTCAGGACATAGCGGGAGAGGCACAGATACGCAGTATTTT
v_gene: TRBV5-1; d_gene: TRBD2; abundance: .; j_gene: TRBJ2-5; CDR3aa: CASSLGTSGQETQYF; CDR3nt: TGCGCCAGCAGCTTGGGGACTAGCGGACAAGAGACCCAGTACTTC
v_gene: TRBV27; d_gene: TRBD2; abundance: .; j_gene: TRBJ2-2; CDR3aa: CASSLQPGLKLFTGELFF; CDR3nt: TGTGCCAGCAGTCTCCAACCGGGACTAAAGTTGTTCACCGGGGAGCTGTTTTTT
v_gene: TRBV18; d_gene: TRBD1; abundance: .; j_gene: TRBJ2-3; CDR3aa: CASSPVGTAMGNTQYF; CDR3nt: TGTGCCAGCTCACCCGTTGGGACAGCAATGGGAAATACGCAGTATTTT
v_gene: TRBV10-3; d_gene: .; abundance: .; j_gene: TRBJ2-3; CDR3aa: CAISEISGGPDTQYF; CDR3nt: TGTGCCATCAGTGAGATCTCGGGGGGCCCGGATACGCAGTATTTT
v_gene: TRBV7-9; d_gene: .; abundance: .; j_gene: TRBJ1-6; CDR3aa: CASSFEPGVNSPLHF; CDR3nt: TGTGCCAGCAGCTTCGAGCCAGGGGTTAATTCACCCCTCCACTTT
v_gene: TRBV2; d_gene: TRBD2; abundance: .; j_gene: TRBJ2-4; CDR3aa: CASSDRLVRLAGDLAKNIQYF; CDR3nt: TGTGCCAGCAGTGATAGGCTGGTGCGACTAGCGGGAGATTTAGCCAAAAACATTCAGTACTTC
v_gene: TRBV4-1; d_gene: .; abundance: .; j_gene: TRBJ1-1; CDR3aa: CASSQDPTVDEAFF; CDR3nt: TGCGCCAGCAGCCAAGATCCGACAGTGGACGAAGCTTTCTTT
v_gene: TRBV19; d_gene: .; abundance: once; j_gene: TRBJ2-7; CDR3aa: CASRWGNEQYF; CDR3nt: TGTGCCAGTAGGTGGGGCAACGAGCAGTACTTC
v_gene: TRBV13; d_gene: .; abundance: .; j_gene: TRBJ2-3; CDR3aa: CASSLVGGTDTQYF; CDR3nt: TGTGCCAGCAGCTTAGTCGGGGGCACAGATACGCAGTATTTT
v_gene: TRBV14; d_gene: TRBD2; abundance: .; j_gene: TRBJ2-5; CDR3aa: CASSQALGRLSYQETQYF; CDR3nt: TGTGCCAGCAGCCAAGCTCTCGGGAGGCTCTCGTACCAAGAGACCCAGTACTTC
v_gene: TRBV7-9; d_gene: .; abundance: .; j_gene: TRBJ1-2; CDR3aa: CASSLGGRNYGYTF; CDR3nt: TGTGCCAGCAGCTTAGGAGGCAGAAACTATGGCTACACCTTC
v_gene: TRBV5-6; d_gene: .; abundance: .; j_gene: TRBJ2-7; CDR3aa: CASSLGGFEQYF; CDR3nt: TGTGCCAGCAGCTTGGGAGGGTTCGAGCAGTACTTC
v_gene: TRBV30; d_gene: .; abundance: .; j_gene: TRBJ2-5; CDR3aa: CASSSFAEETQYF; CDR3nt: TGTGCCTCCTCGAGTTTTGCGGAAGAGACCCAGTACTTC
v_gene: TRBV5-4; d_gene: .; abundance: .; j_gene: TRBJ2-1; CDR3aa: CASSFDLPYNEQFF; CDR3nt: TGTGCCAGCAGCTTCGACTTACCATACAATGAGCAGTTCTTC
v_gene: TRBV10-3; d_gene: .; abundance: .; j_gene: TRBJ2-7; CDR3aa: CAIGLVFEQYF; CDR3nt: TGTGCCATCGGCCTAGTGTTCGAGCAGTACTTC
v_gene: TRBV7-8; d_gene: TRBD1; abundance: .; j_gene: TRBJ1-2; CDR3aa: CASSHSGGQEINYGYTF; CDR3nt: TGTGCCAGCAGCCATTCCGGCGGACAGGAGATTAACTATGGCTACACCTTC
v_gene: TRBV28; d_gene: .; abundance: .; j_gene: TRBJ1-2; CDR3aa: CASSPPYEGYTF; CDR3nt: TGTGCCAGCAGTCCCCCCTATGAGGGCTACACCTTC
v_gene: TRBV6-1; d_gene: TRBD1; abundance: .; j_gene: TRBJ1-5; CDR3aa: CASSSGTGSSQPQHF; CDR3nt: TGTGCCAGCAGTTCCGGGACAGGGAGTAGTCAGCCCCAGCATTTT
v_gene: TRBV30; d_gene: TRBD2; abundance: .; j_gene: TRBJ2-7; CDR3aa: CAWTSGAYEQYF; CDR3nt: TGTGCCTGGACTAGCGGCGCCTACGAGCAGTACTTC
v_gene: TRBV4-3; d_gene: .; abundance: .; j_gene: TRBJ2-3; CDR3aa: CASSHSRGSTDTQYF; CDR3nt: TGCGCCAGCAGCCATTCTAGGGGTAGCACAGATACGCAGTATTTT
v_gene: TRBV7-9; d_gene: TRBD1; abundance: .; j_gene: TRBJ1-1; CDR3aa: CASSLFSGGTEAFF; CDR3nt: TGTGCCAGCAGCTTATTCTCAGGGGGGACTGAAGCTTTCTTT
v_gene: TRBV7-2; d_gene: TRBD1; abundance: few; j_gene: TRBJ2-6; CDR3aa: CASSPRQGGGANVLTF; CDR3nt: TGTGCCAGCAGCCCCCGACAGGGTGGTGGGGCCAACGTCCTGACTTTC
v_gene: TRBV28; d_gene: .; abundance: .; j_gene: TRBJ1-5; CDR3aa: CASTLNLGAGQPQHF; CDR3nt: TGTGCCAGCACCCTGAATTTGGGGGCAGGTCAGCCCCAGCATTTT
v_gene: TRBV30; d_gene: TRBD1; abundance: .; j_gene: TRBJ1-3; CDR3aa: CAWGTDRASGNTIYF; CDR3nt: TGTGCCTGGGGAACTGACAGGGCCTCTGGAAACACCATATATTTT
v_gene: TRBV29-1; d_gene: .; abundance: .; j_gene: TRBJ2-1; CDR3aa: CSVPLRGSFNREQFF; CDR3nt: TGCAGCGTCCCCCTACGGGGTAGCTTCAATCGCGAGCAGTTCTTC
v_gene: TRBV2; d_gene: TRBD2; abundance: .; j_gene: TRBJ2-1; CDR3aa: CASSRTLAGAPNEQFF; CDR3nt: TGTGCCAGCAGCCGCACTCTAGCGGGAGCCCCCAATGAGCAGTTCTTC
v_gene: TRBV7-2; d_gene: TRBD1; abundance: .; j_gene: TRBJ1-5; CDR3aa: CASSAGTVANQPQHF; CDR3nt: TGTGCCAGCAGCGCCGGGACAGTCGCTAATCAGCCCCAGCATTTT
v_gene: TRBV7-9; d_gene: .; abundance: .; j_gene: TRBJ2-1; CDR3aa: CASRGRGTHNEQFF; CDR3nt: TGTGCCAGCAGGGGACGCGGGACCCACAATGAGCAGTTCTTC
v_gene: TRBV7-8; d_gene: TRBD1; abundance: .; j_gene: TRBJ2-2; CDR3aa: CASSPTGVNTGELFF; CDR3nt: TGTGCCAGCAGCCCGACAGGGGTAAACACCGGGGAGCTGTTTTTT